This T cell receptor (beta chain) originates from a study of blood T cell repertoires in COVID-19. Study background: The United States, Italy and Spain supplied acute and convalescent COVID-19 samples. The cDNA or gDNA used as material had been derived from T cells, B-cell-depleted T cells, or PBMCs.

Original data processing: Estimated nucleated cell counts came from reference gene primer amplification. Sequencing used immunoSEQ multiplex PCR; TCRdb keeps in-frame clones, though not all of them. For V, J and clone size, that table is used; D and trimming come from the DNA. The top ten hold around 17% of the sample, which has nearly 95,000 clones, roughly 80% seen once. V lost 5 bases and J lost 6; bases outside the gene matches: 9. The CDR3 runs 15 residues. CDR1 SEHNR and CDR2 FQNEAQ come from the germline V gene (reference sequence). Sequenced input: peripheral blood. This rearrangement joins TRBV7-9 to TRBJ2-2; 7 bases are shared with TRBD1. This clonotype originated in a human donor in a cohort sampled during active COVID-19. CDR3 bases: TGTGCCAGCAGCCGTAGACAGGGTGGGGCCGGGGAGCTGTTTTTT. Translation: CASSRRQGGAGELFF.